The text below deals with one TCR beta chain. This entry belongs to a study of blood T cell repertoires in COVID-19. Libraries were prepared by immunoSEQ multiplex PCR; TCRdb keeps only in-frame clonotypes and omits some of them. The data contain some 250,000 clones, around 86% of them singletons. CDR3 size: 15 residues. From germline, CDR1 is SGHNT and CDR2 YYREEE (reference sequence). V shed 0 bases, J shed 3 bases, and the junction held 5 bases outside the gene matches. The TCR comes from a woman aged 25 to 39 who had recovered from COVID-19. Source material: peripheral blood. The chain links TRBV5-4 to TRBJ2-7; TRBD1 aligns across 8 bases. The CDR3 is CASSLETGVFYEQYF. The CDR3 DNA reads TGTGCCAGCAGCTTGGAGACAGGGGTCTTCTACGAGCAGTACTTC.